This T cell receptor beta chain was retrieved from a study of shared clonotypes between healthy human individuals. Regarding the study as a whole: Only blood samples were collected, and tissue repertoires likely differ.

Per the germline V gene, CDR1 is SGDLS and CDR2 is YYNGEE. The CDR3 is 20 amino acids. V lost 4 bases to trimming and J lost 1 base; unmatched junction nucleotides: 18. In regard to this clone: Its antigen is not identified.

With ten immunoSEQ deep assay plates, unsorted PBMC DNA underwent sequencing. Data came from immunoSEQ multiplex PCR; TCRdb stores just in-frame clones and leaves some out. The sample holds about 480,000 clones, approximately 79% seen once. Sequenced sample: PBMCs. The receptor comes from a woman aged 40 to 50 in good health. Some clones in this sample may be carry-over from other donors' samples. The gene calls are TRBV9 and TRBJ2-3; TRBD2 agrees at 10 bases. CDR3 residues: CASSPDGLAGVGKGTDTQYF. The CDR3 nucleotides read TGTGCCAGCAGCCCCGACGGGCTAGCGGGAGTGGGTAAGGGCACAGATACGCAGTATTTT. Based on the CDR3 plus reference TRBV9 and TRBJ2-3, the full variable domain is DSGVTQTPKHLITATGQRVTLRCSPRSGDLSVYWYQQSLDQGLQFLIQYYNGEERAKGNILERFSAQQFPDLHSELNLSSLELGDSALYFCASSPDGLAGVGKGTDTQYFGPGTRLTVL.